This T cell receptor beta chain was sequenced during a study of blood T cell repertoires in COVID-19. Study information: Samples representing acute and convalescent COVID-19 were sourced from the United States, Italy and Spain.

This CDR3 has 14 residues. The germline V gene encodes CDR1 SGHDT and CDR2 YYEEEE. Trimming cost V 4 bases and J 8 bases; bases outside gene matches: 8. Original processing methods: Amplification from reference gene primers served as the basis for estimated nucleated cell counts. Produced via immunoSEQ multiplex PCR; TCRdb's table is partial and in-frame only. The V and J calls and clone size come from that table; D and trimming were worked out from the DNA. The table lists approximately 110,000 clones, around 80% of them singletons. The chain couples TRBV5-6 to TRBJ2-4; 8 bases are shared with TRBD1. This clonotype was obtained from a man in his 70s with active or convalescent COVID-19. The specimen was peripheral blood. In DNA, the CDR3 is TGTGCCAGCAGCATGACAGGGGTTTACGACATTCAGTACTTC. It specifies CASSMTGVYDIQYF.